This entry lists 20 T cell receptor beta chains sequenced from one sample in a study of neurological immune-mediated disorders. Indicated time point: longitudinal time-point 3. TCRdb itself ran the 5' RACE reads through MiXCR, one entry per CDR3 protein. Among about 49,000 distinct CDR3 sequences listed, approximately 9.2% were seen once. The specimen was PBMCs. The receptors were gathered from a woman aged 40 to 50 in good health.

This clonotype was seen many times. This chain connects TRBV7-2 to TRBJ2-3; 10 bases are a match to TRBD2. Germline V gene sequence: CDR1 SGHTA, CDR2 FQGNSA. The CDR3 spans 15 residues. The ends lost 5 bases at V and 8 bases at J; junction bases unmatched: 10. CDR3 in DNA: TGTGCCAGCAGCCCGTATAGCGGGGGGACGGGTACGCAGTATTTT. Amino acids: CASSPYSGGTGTQYF.

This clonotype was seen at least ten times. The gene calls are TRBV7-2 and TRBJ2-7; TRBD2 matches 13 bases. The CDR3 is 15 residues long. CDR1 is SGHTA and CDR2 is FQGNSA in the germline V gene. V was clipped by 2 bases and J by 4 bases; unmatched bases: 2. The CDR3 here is CASSLRTSGSYEQYF. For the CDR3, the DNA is TGTGCCAGCAGCTTAAGGACTAGCGGGAGTTACGAGCAGTACTTC.

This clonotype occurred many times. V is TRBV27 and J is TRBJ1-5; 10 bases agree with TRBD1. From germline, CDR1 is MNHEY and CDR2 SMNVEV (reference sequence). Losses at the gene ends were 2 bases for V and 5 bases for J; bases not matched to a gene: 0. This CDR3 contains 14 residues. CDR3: CASSLGQGDQPQHF. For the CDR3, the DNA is TGTGCCAGCAGTTTAGGACAGGGGGATCAGCCCCAGCATTTT.

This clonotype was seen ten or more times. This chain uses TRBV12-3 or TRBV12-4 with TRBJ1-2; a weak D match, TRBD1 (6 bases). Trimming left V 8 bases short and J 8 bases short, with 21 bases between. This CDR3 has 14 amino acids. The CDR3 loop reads CASRILQGPSGYTF. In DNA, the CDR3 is TGTGCCAGCCGAATCTTACAGGGACCGTCGGGCTACACCTTC.

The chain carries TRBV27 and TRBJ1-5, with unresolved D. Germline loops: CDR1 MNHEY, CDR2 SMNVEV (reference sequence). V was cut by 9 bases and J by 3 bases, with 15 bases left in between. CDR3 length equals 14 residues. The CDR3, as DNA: TGTGCCAGTCGTGGGCCAACAGACAATCAGCCCCAGCATTTT. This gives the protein CASRGPTDNQPQHF.

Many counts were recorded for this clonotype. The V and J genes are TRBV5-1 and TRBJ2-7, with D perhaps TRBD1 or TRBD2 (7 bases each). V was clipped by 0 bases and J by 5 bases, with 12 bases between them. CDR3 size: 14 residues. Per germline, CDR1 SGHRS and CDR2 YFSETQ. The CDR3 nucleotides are TGCGCCAGCAGCTTGGCCCAGGGGGGGCACGAGCAGTACTTC. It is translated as CASSLAQGGHEQYF.

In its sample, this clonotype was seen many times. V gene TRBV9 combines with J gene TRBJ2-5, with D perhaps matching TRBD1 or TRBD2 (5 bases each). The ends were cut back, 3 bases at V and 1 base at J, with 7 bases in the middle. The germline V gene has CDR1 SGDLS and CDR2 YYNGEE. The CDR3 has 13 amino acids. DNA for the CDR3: TGTGCCAGCAGCGGGGGGAGCCAAGAGACCCAGTACTTC. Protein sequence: CASSGGSQETQYF.

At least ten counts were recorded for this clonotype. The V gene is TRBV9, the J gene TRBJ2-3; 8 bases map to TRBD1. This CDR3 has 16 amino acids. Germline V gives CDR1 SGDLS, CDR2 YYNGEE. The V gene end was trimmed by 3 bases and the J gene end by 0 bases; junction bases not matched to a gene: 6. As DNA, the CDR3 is TGTGCCAGCAGCGGAACAGGGGGGCCTAGCACAGATACGCAGTATTTT. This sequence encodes CASSGTGGPSTDTQYF.

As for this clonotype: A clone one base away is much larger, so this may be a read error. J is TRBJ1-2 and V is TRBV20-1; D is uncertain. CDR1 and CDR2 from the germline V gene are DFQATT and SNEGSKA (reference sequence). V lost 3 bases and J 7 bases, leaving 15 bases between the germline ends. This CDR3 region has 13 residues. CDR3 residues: CSASNPRTPGYTF. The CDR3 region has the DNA TGCAGTGCTAGTAACCCCCGGACCCCTGGCTACACCTTC.

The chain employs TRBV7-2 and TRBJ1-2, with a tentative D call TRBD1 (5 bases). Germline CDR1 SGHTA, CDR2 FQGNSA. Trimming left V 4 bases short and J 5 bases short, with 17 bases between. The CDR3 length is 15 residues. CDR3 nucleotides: TGTGCCAGCAGCTCAGTTCCGGGGGGTGGATATGGCTACACCTTC. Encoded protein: CASSSVPGGGYGYTF. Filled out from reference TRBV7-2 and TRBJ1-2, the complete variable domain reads GAGVSQSPSNKVTEKGKDVELRCDPISGHTALYWYRQSLGQGLEFLIYFQGNSAPDKSGLPSDRFSAERTGGSVSTLTIQRTQQEDSAVYLCASSSVPGGGYGYTFGSGTRLTVV.

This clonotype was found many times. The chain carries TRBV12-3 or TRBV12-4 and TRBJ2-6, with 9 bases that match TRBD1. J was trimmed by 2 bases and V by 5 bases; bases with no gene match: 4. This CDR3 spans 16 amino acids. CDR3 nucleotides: TGTGCCAGCAGTGGGGGACAGGGCGCTGGGGCCAACGTCCTGACTTTC. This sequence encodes CASSGGQGAGANVLTF.

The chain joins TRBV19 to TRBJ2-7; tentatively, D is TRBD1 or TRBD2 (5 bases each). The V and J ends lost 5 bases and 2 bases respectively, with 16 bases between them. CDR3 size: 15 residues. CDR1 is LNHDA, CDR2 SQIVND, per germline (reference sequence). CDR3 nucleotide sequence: TGTGCCAGTAGTGGCCGGGACCTTGGGGCCTACGAGCAGTACTTC. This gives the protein CASSGRDLGAYEQYF.

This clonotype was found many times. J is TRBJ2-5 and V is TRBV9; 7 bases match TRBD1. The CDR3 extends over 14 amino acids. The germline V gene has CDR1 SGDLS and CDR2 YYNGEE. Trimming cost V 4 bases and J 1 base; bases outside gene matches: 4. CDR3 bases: TGTGCCAGCAGCCGGACAGGTGGCCAAGAGACCCAGTACTTC. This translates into CASSRTGGQETQYF.

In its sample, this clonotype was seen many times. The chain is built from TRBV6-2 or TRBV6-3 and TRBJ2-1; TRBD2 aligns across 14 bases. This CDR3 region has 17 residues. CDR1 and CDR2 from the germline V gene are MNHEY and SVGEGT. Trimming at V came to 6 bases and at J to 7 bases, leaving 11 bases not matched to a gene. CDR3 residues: CASRRLAGGPVRNEQFF. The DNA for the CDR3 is TGTGCCAGCAGGAGACTAGCGGGAGGGCCCGTTCGTAATGAGCAGTTCTTC.

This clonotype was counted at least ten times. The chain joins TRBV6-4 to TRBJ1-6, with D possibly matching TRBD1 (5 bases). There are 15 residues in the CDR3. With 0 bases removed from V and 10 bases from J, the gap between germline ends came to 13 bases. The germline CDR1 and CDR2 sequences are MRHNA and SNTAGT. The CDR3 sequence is CASSDSRGPGSPLHF. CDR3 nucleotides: TGTGCCAGCAGTGACTCGCGGGGACCTGGGTCACCCCTCCACTTT.

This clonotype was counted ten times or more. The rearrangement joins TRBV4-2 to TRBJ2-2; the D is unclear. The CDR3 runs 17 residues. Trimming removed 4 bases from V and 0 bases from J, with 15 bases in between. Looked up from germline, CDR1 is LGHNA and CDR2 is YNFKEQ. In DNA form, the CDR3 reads TGTGCCAGCAGCCGAGTCCTACAGCGATCGAACACCGGGGAGCTGTTTTTT. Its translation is CASSRVLQRSNTGELFF.

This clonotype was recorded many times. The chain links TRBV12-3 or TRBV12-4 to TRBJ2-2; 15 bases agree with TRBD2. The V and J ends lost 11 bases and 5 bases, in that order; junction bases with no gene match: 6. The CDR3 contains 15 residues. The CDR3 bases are TGTGCCGGAGGGACTAGCGGGGGGCAAACCGGGGAGCTGTTTTTT. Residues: CAGGTSGGQTGELFF.

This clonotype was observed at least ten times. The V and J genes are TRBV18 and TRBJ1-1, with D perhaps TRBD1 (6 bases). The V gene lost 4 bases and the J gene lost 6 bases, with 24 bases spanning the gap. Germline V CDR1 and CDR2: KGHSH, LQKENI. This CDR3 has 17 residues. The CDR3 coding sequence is TGTGCCAGCTCACAGTACCCGGGACACCTCGGATACGCTGAAGCTTTCTTT. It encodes CASSQYPGHLGYAEAFF.

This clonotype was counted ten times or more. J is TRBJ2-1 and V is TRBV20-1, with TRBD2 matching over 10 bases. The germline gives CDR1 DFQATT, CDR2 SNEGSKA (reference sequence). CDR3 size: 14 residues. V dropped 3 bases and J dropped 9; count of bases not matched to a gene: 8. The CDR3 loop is CSASGSGRAIEQFF. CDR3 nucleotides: TGCAGTGCTAGTGGAAGCGGGAGGGCCATTGAGCAGTTCTTC.

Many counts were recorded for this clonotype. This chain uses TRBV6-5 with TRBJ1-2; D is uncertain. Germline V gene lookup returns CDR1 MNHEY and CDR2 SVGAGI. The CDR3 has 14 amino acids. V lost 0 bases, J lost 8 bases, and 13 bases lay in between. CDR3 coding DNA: TGTGCCAGCAGTTACTCGAGCCCGGGCTACGGCTACACCTTC. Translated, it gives CASSYSSPGYGYTF.